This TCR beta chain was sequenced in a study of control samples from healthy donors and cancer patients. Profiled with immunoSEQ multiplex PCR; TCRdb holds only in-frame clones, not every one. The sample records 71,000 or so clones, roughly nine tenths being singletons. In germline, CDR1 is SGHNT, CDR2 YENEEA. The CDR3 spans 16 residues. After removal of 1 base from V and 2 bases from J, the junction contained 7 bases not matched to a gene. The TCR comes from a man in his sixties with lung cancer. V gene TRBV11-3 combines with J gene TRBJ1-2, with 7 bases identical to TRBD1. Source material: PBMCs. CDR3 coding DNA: TGTGCCAGCAGCTTAGGTACAGGGGTAGGGAACTATGGCTACACCTTC. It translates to CASSLGTGVGNYGYTF.